This T cell receptor (beta chain) derives from a study of T cell repertoires in cytomegalovirus infection. MiXCR was run by TCRdb on the reads, yielding one entry per CDR3 protein. Of around 310,000 distinct CDR3 sequences in the sample, about 27% were seen once. Trimming shortened V by 1 base and J by 2 bases, and 11 bases separated the two germline ends. Germline CDR1 reads SGHTA; CDR2 reads FQGTGA. This CDR3 has 15 amino acids. This clonotype was counted a few times. Antigen unknown. The sequencing here drew on cultured PBMCs, taken from culture after CMV antigen stimulation. V is TRBV7-3 and J is TRBJ1-1; tentatively, D is TRBD1 (5 bases). This TCR was recovered from a human donor in good health (CMV status not recorded). Some clones in this sample may be carry-over from other donors' samples. As DNA, the CDR3 is TGTGCCAGCAGCTTAAGTACAGGCGCCAACACTGAAGCTTTCTTT. Protein product: CASSLSTGANTEAFF.